This T cell receptor beta chain was obtained from a study of blood T cell repertoires in COVID-19. Study as a whole: COVID-19 samples, acute and convalescent, were from the United States, Italy and Spain. Sample material is recorded as cDNA or gDNA derived from T cells, B-cell-depleted T cells, or PBMCs.

The germline V gene has CDR1 GTSNPN and CDR2 SVGIG (reference sequence). Trimming cost V 2 bases and J 6 bases, with 17 bases left between them. The CDR3 contains 14 residues. The authors' processing: Researchers report that nucleated cell counts were estimated from reference gene primer amplification. Profiling relied on immunoSEQ multiplex PCR, and the TCRdb table lists in-frame clones only, not all of them. D and trimming come from the DNA, and the V and J calls and clone size come from that table. The table lists about 86,000 clones, around 85% of them singletons. The sample taken for sequencing was peripheral blood. This receptor was obtained from a man in his 70s with acute or convalescent COVID-19. The V call is TRBV30, the J call TRBJ2-7, with D perhaps TRBD1 (6 bases). The DNA for the CDR3 is TGTGCCTGGAGTCCAGGGACACCACCCTCCGAGCAGTACTTC. This gives the protein CAWSPGTPPSEQYF. Together with reference TRBV30 and TRBJ2-7, the CDR3 gives the full variable domain: SQTIHQWPATLVQPVGSPLSLECTVEGTSNPNLYWYRQAAGRGLQLLFYSVGIGQISSEVPQNLSASRPQDRQFILSSKKLLLSDSGFYLCAWSPGTPPSEQYFGPGTRLTVT.